A selection of T cell receptor beta chains follows, all from one sample in a study of blood T cells in healthy people across ages. MiXCR, run by TCRdb on the 5' RACE reads, gives a single entry per CDR3 protein. Here the sample spans 1,800,000 or so distinct CDR3 sequences, 30% to 40% being singletons. The sequenced sample consisted of blood. Receptors were obtained from a human donor in good health. Both conserved end residues are part of each CDR3. The D gene is left open where the match is weak. Clone size is not always given. Where it is, it says once, few, many or a class for expanded clones.

D gene: .
V gene: TRBV7-8
J gene: TRBJ1-2
clone size: .
CDR3 DNA: TGTGCCAGCAGCTTAGTAGGGGGGCTCTATGGCTACACCTTC
CDR3 protein: CASSLVGGLYGYTF

D gene: .
V gene: TRBV4-3
J gene: TRBJ2-7
clone size: .
CDR3 DNA: TGCGCCAGCAGCCAAGATGGGGGACTGGGGTACGAGCAGTACTTC
CDR3 protein: CASSQDGGLGYEQYF

D gene: .
V gene: TRBV4-2
J gene: TRBJ2-3
clone size: few
CDR3 DNA: TGTGCCAGCAGCCAAGGAGTTTACGGGGCGACAGATACGCAGTATTTT
CDR3 protein: CASSQGVYGATDTQYF

D gene: .
V gene: TRBV20-1
J gene: TRBJ1-1
clone size: few
CDR3 DNA: TGCAGTGCTATTACTAACACTGAAGCTTTCTTT
CDR3 protein: CSAITNTEAFF

D gene: TRBD2
V gene: TRBV7-9
J gene: TRBJ2-3
clone size: .
CDR3 DNA: TGTGCCAGCAGCTTCCTAACTAGCGGGGTAGATACGCAGTATTTT
CDR3 protein: CASSFLTSGVDTQYF

D gene: .
V gene: TRBV5-1
J gene: TRBJ2-7
clone size: .
CDR3 DNA: TGCGCCAGCTGCTTGGCGGTCGGGAACTACGAGCAGTACTTC
CDR3 protein: CASCLAVGNYEQYF

D gene: .
V gene: TRBV5-1
J gene: TRBJ2-1
clone size: .
CDR3 DNA: TGCGCCAGCAGCTTAACGGCCTCCTACAATGAGCGGTTCTTC
CDR3 protein: CASSLTASYNERFF

D gene: TRBD2
V gene: TRBV20-1
J gene: TRBJ2-3
clone size: .
CDR3 DNA: TGCAGTGCTACTGGGACTAGCGGGGGTCACGCTTCGCAGTATTTT
CDR3 protein: CSATGTSGGHASQYF

D gene: TRBD2
V gene: TRBV20-1
J gene: TRBJ2-7
clone size: .
CDR3 DNA: TGCAGTGCTCAGGGGACTAGCGTCGCCTACGAGCAGTACTTC
CDR3 protein: CSAQGTSVAYEQYF

D gene: TRBD2
V gene: TRBV11-3
J gene: TRBJ2-1
clone size: .
CDR3 DNA: TGTGCCAGCAGCTTAGGAGTAGCGGGGGGTTCCTACAATGAGCAGTTCTTC
CDR3 protein: CASSLGVAGGSYNEQFF

D gene: TRBD1
V gene: TRBV20-1
J gene: TRBJ1-2
clone size: .
CDR3 DNA: TGCAGTGCTCCGACAGGGGAAAACTATGGCTACACCTTC
CDR3 protein: CSAPTGENYGYTF

D gene: .
V gene: TRBV20-1
J gene: TRBJ2-7
clone size: .
CDR3 DNA: TGCAGTGCTAGATTAGCGGTACCTTCGATGGGATACGAGCAGTACTTC
CDR3 protein: CSARLAVPSMGYEQYF

D gene: .
V gene: TRBV18
J gene: TRBJ1-1
clone size: .
CDR3 DNA: TGTGCCAGCTCACCAACACTCGGGACTGAAGCTTTCTTT
CDR3 protein: CASSPTLGTEAFF

D gene: .
V gene: TRBV10-2
J gene: TRBJ2-2
clone size: .
CDR3 DNA: TGCGCCAGCGGCGGGACAGAGAACACCGGGGAGCTGTTTTTT
CDR3 protein: CASGGTENTGELFF

D gene: TRBD1
V gene: TRBV5-5
J gene: TRBJ2-7
clone size: .
CDR3 DNA: TGTGCCAGCAGCCAGGGACCGGGACAGAGGGTCTACGAGCAGTACTTC
CDR3 protein: CASSQGPGQRVYEQYF

D gene: .
V gene: TRBV7-2
J gene: TRBJ1-5
clone size: .
CDR3 DNA: TGTGCCAGCAGCCCCCGGGGTTCCAACAATCAGCCCCAGCATTTT
CDR3 protein: CASSPRGSNNQPQHF

D gene: TRBD1
V gene: TRBV12-3/TRBV12-4
J gene: TRBJ2-2
clone size: few
CDR3 DNA: TGTGCCAGCAGGAGTAGACAGGGGGCGAACACCGGGGAGCTGTTTTTT
CDR3 protein: CASRSRQGANTGELFF

D gene: .
V gene: TRBV4-3
J gene: TRBJ2-3
clone size: many
CDR3 DNA: TGCGCCAGCAGCCAAGATTCCAACACAGATACGCAGTATTTT
CDR3 protein: CASSQDSNTDTQYF

D gene: TRBD1
V gene: TRBV7-9
J gene: TRBJ2-7
clone size: few
CDR3 DNA: TGTGCCAGCAGCCCCGACCTGGACCGGGACAGGTCCAACTACGAGCAGTACTTC
CDR3 protein: CASSPDLDRDRSNYEQYF

D gene: .
V gene: TRBV11-3
J gene: TRBJ1-6
clone size: .
CDR3 DNA: TGTGCCAGCAGCTTAACGGGACGGACAAATTCACCCCTCCACTTT
CDR3 protein: CASSLTGRTNSPLHF

D gene: .
V gene: TRBV4-2
J gene: TRBJ1-2
clone size: many
CDR3 DNA: TGTGCCAGCAGCCAAGGTCCAGGGGAGTTGAGCTACACCTTC
CDR3 protein: CASSQGPGELSYTF

D gene: .
V gene: TRBV15
J gene: TRBJ1-4
clone size: .
CDR3 DNA: TGTGCCACCAAAAAAGGATCGGCCGCAACTAATGAAAAACTGTTTTTT
CDR3 protein: CATKKGSAATNEKLFF

D gene: .
V gene: TRBV6-2/TRBV6-3
J gene: TRBJ1-2
clone size: .
CDR3 DNA: TGTGCCAGCAGGGCCCTTCGGGGCTACACCTTC
CDR3 protein: CASRALRGYTF

D gene: .
V gene: TRBV6-5
J gene: TRBJ1-2
clone size: few
CDR3 DNA: TGTGCCAGCTTTGTCCGGGCGGGCTATGGCTACACCTTC
CDR3 protein: CASFVRAGYGYTF

D gene: .
V gene: TRBV5-1
J gene: TRBJ2-3
clone size: few
CDR3 DNA: TGCGCCAGCACCTCCCGGGACGTTGGGGGTGGGGATACGCAGTATTTT
CDR3 protein: CASTSRDVGGGDTQYF

D gene: .
V gene: TRBV9
J gene: TRBJ2-7
clone size: .
CDR3 DNA: TGTGCCAGCAGCGTGGGACGGGCGCCCTATTACGAGCAGTACTTC
CDR3 protein: CASSVGRAPYYEQYF

D gene: TRBD2
V gene: TRBV20-1
J gene: TRBJ2-3
clone size: .
CDR3 DNA: TGCAGTGCTCTTCGGACTAGCGGGGTAGCAGATACGCAGTATTTT
CDR3 protein: CSALRTSGVADTQYF

D gene: .
V gene: TRBV28
J gene: TRBJ2-5
clone size: few
CDR3 DNA: TGTGCCAGCAGTCCCAGGACCCTCCGTACTTTCGAGACCCAGTACTTC
CDR3 protein: CASSPRTLRTFETQYF

D gene: .
V gene: TRBV29-1
J gene: TRBJ1-2
clone size: .
CDR3 DNA: TGCAGCGTTGAAGGGGTGGAGGGAAAGACTAACTATGGCTACACCTTC
CDR3 protein: CSVEGVEGKTNYGYTF